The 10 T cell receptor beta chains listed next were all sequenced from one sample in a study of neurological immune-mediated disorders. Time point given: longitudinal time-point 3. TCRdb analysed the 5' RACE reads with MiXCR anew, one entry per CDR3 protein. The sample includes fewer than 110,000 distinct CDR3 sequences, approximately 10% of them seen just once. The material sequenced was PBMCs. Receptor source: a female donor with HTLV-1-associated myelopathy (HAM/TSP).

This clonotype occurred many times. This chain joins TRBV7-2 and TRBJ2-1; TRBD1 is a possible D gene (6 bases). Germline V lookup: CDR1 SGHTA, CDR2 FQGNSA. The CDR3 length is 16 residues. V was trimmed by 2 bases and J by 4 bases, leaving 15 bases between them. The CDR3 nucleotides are TGTGCCAGCAGCTTATCCTCCGGGACAACATACAATGAGCAGTTCTTC. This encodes CASSLSSGTTYNEQFF.

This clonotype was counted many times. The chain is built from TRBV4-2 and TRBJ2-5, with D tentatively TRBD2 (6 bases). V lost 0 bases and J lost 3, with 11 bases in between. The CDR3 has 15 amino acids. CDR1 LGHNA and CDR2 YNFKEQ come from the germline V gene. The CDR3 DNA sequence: TGTGCCAGCAGCCAAGATCTCAGGGAGGAAGAGACCCAGTACTTC. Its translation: CASSQDLREEETQYF.

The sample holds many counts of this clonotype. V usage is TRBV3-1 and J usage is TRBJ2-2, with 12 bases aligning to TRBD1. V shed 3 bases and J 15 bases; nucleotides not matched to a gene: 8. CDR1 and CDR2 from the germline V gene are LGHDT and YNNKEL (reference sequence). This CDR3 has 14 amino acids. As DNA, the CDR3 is TGTGCCAGCAGCCAGGAAACCGGGACAGGGGGCTTGTTTTTT. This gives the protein CASSQETGTGGLFF.

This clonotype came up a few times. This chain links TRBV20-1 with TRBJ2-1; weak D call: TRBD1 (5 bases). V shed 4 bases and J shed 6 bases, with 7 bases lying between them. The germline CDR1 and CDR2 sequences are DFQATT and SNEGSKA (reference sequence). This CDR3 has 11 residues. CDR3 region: CSAKTVNEQFF. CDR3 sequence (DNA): TGCAGTGCTAAGACAGTCAATGAGCAGTTCTTC.

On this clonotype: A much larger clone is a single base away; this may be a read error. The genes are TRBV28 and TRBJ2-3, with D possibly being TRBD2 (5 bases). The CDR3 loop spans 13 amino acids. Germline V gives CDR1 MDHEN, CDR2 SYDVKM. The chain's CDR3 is CASSLSSTDTKYF. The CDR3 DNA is TGTGCCAGCAGTTTGTCTAGCACAGATACGAAGTATTTT.

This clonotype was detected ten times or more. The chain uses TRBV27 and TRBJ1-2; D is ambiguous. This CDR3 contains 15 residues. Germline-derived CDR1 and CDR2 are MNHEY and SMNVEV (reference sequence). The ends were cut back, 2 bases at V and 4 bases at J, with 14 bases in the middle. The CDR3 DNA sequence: TGTGCCAGCAGTTTAAGCCGGGATTTCAGCTATGGCTACACCTTC. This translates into CASSLSRDFSYGYTF.

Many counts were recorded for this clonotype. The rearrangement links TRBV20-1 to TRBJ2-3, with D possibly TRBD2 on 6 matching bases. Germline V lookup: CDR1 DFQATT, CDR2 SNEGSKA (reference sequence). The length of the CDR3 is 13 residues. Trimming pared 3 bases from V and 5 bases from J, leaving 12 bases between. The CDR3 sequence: CSASPPGEDTQYF. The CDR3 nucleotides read TGCAGTGCTAGCCCTCCGGGGGAAGATACGCAGTATTTT.

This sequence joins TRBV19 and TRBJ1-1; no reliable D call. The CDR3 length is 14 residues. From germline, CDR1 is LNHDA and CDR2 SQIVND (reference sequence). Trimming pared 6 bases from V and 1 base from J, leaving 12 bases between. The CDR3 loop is CASRSFTANTEAFF. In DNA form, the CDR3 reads TGTGCCAGTAGGTCGTTTACCGCGAACACTGAAGCTTTCTTT.

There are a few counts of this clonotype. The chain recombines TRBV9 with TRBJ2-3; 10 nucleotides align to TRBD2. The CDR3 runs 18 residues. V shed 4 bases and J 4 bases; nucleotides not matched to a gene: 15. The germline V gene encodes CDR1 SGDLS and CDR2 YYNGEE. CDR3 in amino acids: CASSPSRSGGAFSDTQYF. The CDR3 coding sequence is TGTGCCAGCAGCCCCTCTCGAAGCGGGGGGGCCTTTTCAGATACGCAGTATTTT. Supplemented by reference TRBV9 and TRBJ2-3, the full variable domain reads DSGVTQTPKHLITATGQRVTLRCSPRSGDLSVYWYQQSLDQGLQFLIQYYNGEERAKGNILERFSAQQFPDLHSELNLSSLELGDSALYFCASSPSRSGGAFSDTQYFGPGTRLTVL.

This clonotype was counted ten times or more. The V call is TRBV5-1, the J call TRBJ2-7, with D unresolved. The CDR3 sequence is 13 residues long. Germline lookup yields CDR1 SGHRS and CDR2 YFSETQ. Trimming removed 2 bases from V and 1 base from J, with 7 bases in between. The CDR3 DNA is TGCGCCAGCAGCTTTGCCGGGTCCTACGAGCAGTACTTC. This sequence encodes CASSFAGSYEQYF.